This TCR beta chain was identified in a study of cytomegalovirus exposure and HLA in healthy donors. From germline, CDR1 is LGHNA and CDR2 YNFKEQ. The V end lost 3 bases, the J end lost 6 bases, and 12 bases lay between the germline ends. The CDR3 contains 15 residues. Researchers ran the PCR with 60 Vbeta and 13 Jbeta primers. Clones were read by immunoSEQ multiplex PCR, and TCRdb kept only the in-frame ones, dropping some. The table has approximately 90,000 clones, 76% seen once. The receptor's source is a man aged 40-50 years in good health and CMV-seronegative. The chain uses TRBV4-2 and TRBJ1-6; the D is unclear. The sequenced material came from PBMCs. The DNA for the CDR3 is TGTGCCAGCAGCCAGTCCTACAGTAGTAATTCACCCCTCCACTTT. Protein sequence: CASSQSYSSNSPLHF.